A single sample gave rise to the 21 T cell receptor beta chains below, sequenced in a study of neoadjuvant anti-PD-1 for oral cavity cancer. Sequencing was performed with immunoSEQ multiplex PCR; in TCRdb, only in-frame clones are kept and a portion is missing. Of roughly 36,000 clones in the sample, more than 35% were seen once. Time point described: after neoadjuvant nivolumab, at surgical resection. The sequenced sample was tumor tissue, obtained after nivolumab (anti-PD-1) treatment. These receptors all stem from a person aged 40-85 years with oral cavity squamous cell carcinoma.

The chain combines TRBV4-1 with TRBJ1-1; TRBD1 is a possible D gene (6 bases). Per the germline V gene, CDR1 is MGHRA and CDR2 is YSYEKL. V was shortened by 6 bases and J by 3 bases, with 14 bases between the two germline ends. The CDR3 totals 14 residues. Here the CDR3 reads CASRSSPGDTEAFF. CDR3 bases: TGCGCCAGCAGGTCCTCTCCAGGGGACACTGAAGCTTTCTTT.

The genes are TRBV5-1 and TRBJ2-3, with D possibly being TRBD1 (5 bases). V was cut by 0 bases and J by 5 bases, with 10 bases left in between. CDR1 and CDR2 from the germline V gene are SGHRS and YFSETQ. The CDR3 extends over 14 amino acids. Here the CDR3 reads CASSLGRARDTQYF. In DNA form, the CDR3 reads TGCGCCAGCAGCTTGGGCAGGGCAAGAGATACGCAGTATTTT.

The V and J genes are TRBV2 and TRBJ1-4; possible D gene TRBD1, 5 bases. V was cut by 3 bases and J by 7 bases, with 15 bases left in between. Germline V lookup: CDR1 SNHLY, CDR2 FYNNEI. This CDR3 has 15 amino acids. CDR3 in amino acids: CASSDWTTGGEKLFF. The CDR3 DNA reads TGTGCCAGCAGTGATTGGACAACAGGTGGTGAAAAACTGTTTTTT.

This clone was counted once. The chain joins TRBV29-1 to TRBJ2-1, with 9 nucleotides matching TRBD2. This CDR3 region has 17 residues. V was pared by 4 bases and J by 2 bases, with 12 bases of the junction left unmatched. CDR1 SQVTM and CDR2 ANQGSEA come from the germline V gene. The CDR3 DNA reads TGCAGCGTTGTAGGGGGACTAGCCCCCAACCCCTACAATGAGCAGTTCTTC. Its translation: CSVVGGLAPNPYNEQFF.

This clone has a handful of counts. The genes are TRBV29-1 and TRBJ2-6; D is unresolved. Germline lookup yields CDR1 SQVTM and CDR2 ANQGSEA. The CDR3 is 13 residues long. Trimming stripped 4 bases from V and 0 bases from J, with 4 bases between. CDR3 DNA: TGCAGCGTTGGGCCCTCTGGGGCCAACGTCCTGACTTTC. Protein product: CSVGPSGANVLTF. The full variable domain, in which reference TRBV29-1 and TRBJ2-6 provide the parts outside the CDR3, is SAVISQKPSRDICQRGTSLTIQCQVDSQVTMMFWYRQQPGQSLTLIATANQGSEATYESGFVIDKFPISRPNLTFSTLTVSNMSPEDSSIYLCSVGPSGANVLTFGAGSRLTVL.

V and J are TRBV7-3 and TRBJ2-7; 8 bases match TRBD2. This CDR3 spans 13 amino acids. Germline values: CDR1 SGHTA, CDR2 FQGTGA. V shed 4 bases and J 4 bases; nucleotides not matched to a gene: 3. The CDR3 nucleotides read TGTGCCAGCAGCTCGACTAGCGCTTACGAGCAGTACTTC. This encodes CASSSTSAYEQYF.

This chain uses TRBV5-1 with TRBJ2-5; D possibly corresponds to TRBD1 (5 bases). Trimming removed 5 bases at V and 4 bases at J, with 12 bases between. The CDR3 covers 13 residues. Per the germline V gene, CDR1 is SGHRS and CDR2 is YFSETQ. The CDR3 region has the DNA TGCGCCAGCAGTGATGACAGAACAGAGACCCAGTACTTC. Its translation: CASSDDRTETQYF.

The chain couples TRBV29-1 to TRBJ2-7; TRBD2 aligns across 7 bases. The ends lost 4 bases at V and 1 base at J; junction bases unmatched: 13. The length of the CDR3 is 16 residues. In germline, CDR1 is SQVTM, CDR2 ANQGSEA. The chain's CDR3 is CSVAGGRGRPSYEQYF. The CDR3 DNA is TGCAGCGTTGCGGGGGGACGCGGGAGACCTTCCTACGAGCAGTACTTC.

This clone has just a few counts. V usage is TRBV6-4 and J usage is TRBJ2-3; TRBD2 aligns across 7 bases. This CDR3 comprises 15 residues. The germline CDR1 and CDR2 sequences are MRHNA and SNTAGT. J gave up 0 bases and V 2 bases, and 2 bases lay outside the gene matches. The CDR3 DNA reads as TGTGCCAGCAGTGACGGTAGCGGGAGCACAGATACGCAGTATTTT. The encoded protein is CASSDGSGSTDTQYF.

J is TRBJ2-2 and V is TRBV9; D call uncertain. This CDR3 is 11 amino acids long. V was cut by 1 base and J by 6 bases, with 1 base left in between. Germline V gives CDR1 SGDLS, CDR2 YYNGEE. The CDR3: CASSVSGELFF. In nucleotides, the CDR3 is TGTGCCAGCAGCGTATCCGGGGAGCTGTTTTTT. The full variable domain, its missing parts supplied by reference TRBV9 and TRBJ2-2, is DSGVTQTPKHLITATGQRVTLRCSPRSGDLSVYWYQQSLDQGLQFLIQYYNGEERAKGNILERFSAQQFPDLHSELNLSSLELGDSALYFCASSVSGELFFGEGSRLTVL.

V and J are TRBV27 and TRBJ2-7, with 8 bases fitting TRBD2. V shed 2 bases and J 4 bases; nucleotides not matched to a gene: 10. There are 16 residues in the CDR3. CDR1 and CDR2 from the germline V gene are MNHEY and SMNVEV (reference sequence). The DNA for the CDR3 is TGTGCCAGCAGTTTAAAAAACCCGGCTAGCGGGTACGAGCAGTACTTC. This encodes CASSLKNPASGYEQYF.

This chain joins TRBV19 and TRBJ2-3; TRBD2 agrees at 12 bases. V lost 9 bases, J lost 4 bases, and 2 bases stayed unmatched. The CDR3 covers 13 residues. CDR1 and CDR2 (germline): LNHDA, SQIVND (reference sequence). The CDR3 loop reads CASGTSGPDTQYF. CDR3 nucleotides: TGTGCCAGCGGGACTAGCGGGCCAGATACGCAGTATTTT.

A few counts support this clone. The CDR3 DNA reads TGTGCCAGCAGTTACGAGCGGGGGTGGAATGAGCAGTTCTTC. Translated: CASSYERGWNEQFF. The gene calls are TRBV6-5 and TRBJ2-1, with 8 bases matching TRBD2. This CDR3 contains 14 residues. Per the germline V gene, CDR1 is MNHEY and CDR2 is SVGAGI. With 2 bases clipped from V and 7 bases from J, the junction kept 4 bases outside the gene matches.

As to this clone: An end of the junction differs from the germline gene, which may be a read error. This CDR3 is also generated by other DNA sequences in the sample. The chain recombines TRBV4-1 with TRBJ2-1, with D maybe TRBD1 (7 bases). CDR1 is MGHRA, CDR2 YSYEKL, per germline. The CDR3 consists of 15 residues. The CDR3 coding sequence is TGTGCCAGCAGCCAGGGGGGAGCCTACAATGAGCGGCAGTTCTTC. Its translation: CASSQGGAYNERQFF.

This clone has ten or more counts. The DNA for the CDR3 is TGTGCCAGCAGTGACAGGGGGAGCAATCAGCCCCAGCATTTT. Encoded protein: CASSDRGSNQPQHF. J is TRBJ1-5 and V is TRBV6-4; D may be TRBD1 (6 bases). The CDR3 covers 14 residues. Trimming stripped 2 bases from V and 1 base from J, with 6 bases between. Per the germline V gene, CDR1 is MRHNA and CDR2 is SNTAGT.

The rearrangement joins TRBV27 to TRBJ2-7, with TRBD2 identical over 10 bases. The J call may be wrong; the DNA end is better matched by TRBJ2-1. The CDR3 extends over 17 amino acids. Germline V CDR1 and CDR2: MNHEY, SMNVEV (reference sequence). CDR3 sequence reads: CASSTLLSASGSDEQFF. The CDR3 coding sequence is TGTGCCAGCAGTACCCTCCTTTCGGCTAGCGGGAGCGATGAGCAGTTCTTC.

This clone was detected only a few times. The chain joins TRBV27 to TRBJ1-1, with D uncertain. The germline V gene has CDR1 MNHEY and CDR2 SMNVEV (reference sequence). The CDR3 extends over 13 amino acids. Trimming removed 3 bases from V and 3 bases from J, with 8 bases in between. The CDR3 reads CASSLGGHTEAFF. CDR3 nucleotide sequence: TGTGCCAGCAGTTTGGGTGGACACACTGAAGCTTTCTTT.

The chain links TRBV4-1 to TRBJ2-7, with TRBD2 matching 9 bases. The trim removed 0 bases at V and 3 bases at J, leaving 9 bases unmatched. Germline assignment: CDR1 MGHRA and CDR2 YSYEKL. The CDR3 totals 17 residues. The CDR3 DNA follows: TGCGCCAGCAGCCAAGAGTTGGGCCAGCGGGAGGACTACGAGCAGTACTTC. Residues: CASSQELGQREDYEQYF.

The chain carries TRBV9 and TRBJ2-3, with 11 nucleotides matching TRBD2. The CDR3 consists of 18 residues. V lost 3 bases, J lost 5 bases, and 14 bases stayed unmatched. CDR1 SGDLS and CDR2 YYNGEE come from the germline V gene. The CDR3 reads CASSETPGLAGGGDTQYF. In nucleotides, the CDR3 is TGTGCCAGCAGCGAAACCCCCGGGTTAGCGGGGGGGGGAGATACGCAGTATTTT.

The rearrangement links TRBV14 to TRBJ2-3, with D hard to call. CDR1 is SGHDN and CDR2 is FVKESK in the germline V gene. With 8 bases removed from V and 1 base from J, the gap between germline ends came to 10 bases. The length of the CDR3 is 13 residues. The CDR3 DNA sequence: TGTGCCAGCGGACCGGCGGGCACAGATACGCAGTATTTT. The encoded protein is CASGPAGTDTQYF.

The chain is built from TRBV6-1 and TRBJ1-1; D is unresolved. Germline V lookup: CDR1 MNHNS, CDR2 SASEGT. CDR3 length: 12 amino acids. Trimming left V 10 bases short and J 6 bases short, with 15 bases between. DNA of the CDR3: TGTGCCATTGGACCCTATAGGGCTGAAGCTTTCTTT. This translates into CAIGPYRAEAFF.